A single sample is the source of the 10 T cell receptor beta chains below, sequenced in a study of metastatic and nonmetastatic thyroid tumors. With MiXCR, TCRdb called clones anew from the PCR reads. Altogether fewer than 6,000 clones are present, around a quarter being singletons, with the ten largest covering 11%. No patient had received any treatment before thyroid surgery. The sample comprised adjacent normal tissue. The receptors come from a male donor with papillary thyroid cancer or a benign thyroid nodule (not recorded which). Some clones in this sample may be carry-over from other donors' samples.

Comments on this clone: A much larger clone is a single base away; this may be a read error. This sequence joins TRBV19 and TRBJ2-7; D is perhaps TRBD1 or TRBD2 (5 bases each). V lost 1 base to trimming and J lost 5 bases, with 9 bases between them. The length of the CDR3 is 13 residues. The V gene's germline CDR1 is LNHDA and CDR2 SQIVND (reference sequence). The CDR3 spells CASSIGDGDEQYF. The CDR3 DNA follows: TGTGCCAGTAGTATAGGGGACGGGGACGAGCAGTACTTC.

This clone was found a few times. The rearrangement uses TRBV20-1 and TRBJ2-7, with D unclear. The CDR3 extends over 14 amino acids. The V end was cut by 0 bases, the J end by 3 bases, with 12 bases between. Germline assignment: CDR1 DFQATT and CDR2 SNEGSKA (reference sequence). CDR3 loop: CSARDRVGNYEQYF. In DNA form, the CDR3 reads TGCAGTGCTAGAGATAGGGTGGGTAACTACGAGCAGTACTTC.

In its sample, this clone was seen a few times. The chain couples TRBV7-2 to TRBJ2-7; D remains unclear. This CDR3 has 11 amino acids. Per the germline V gene, CDR1 is SGHTA and CDR2 is FQGNSA. V was clipped by 4 bases and J by 3 bases, with 4 bases between them. CDR3 bases: TGTGCCAGCAGCTCATACTACGAGCAGTACTTC. Its translation is CASSSYYEQYF. The whole variable domain, remainder taken from reference TRBV7-2 and TRBJ2-7, is GAGVSQSPSNKVTEKGKDVELRCDPISGHTALYWYRQSLGQGLEFLIYFQGNSAPDKSGLPSDRFSAERTGGSVSTLTIQRTQQEDSAVYLCASSSYYEQYFGPGTRLTVT.

The genes are TRBV20-1 and TRBJ2-5; 7 bases are shared with TRBD1. Germline V CDR1 and CDR2: DFQATT, SNEGSKA (reference sequence). CDR3 length: 18 amino acids. After removal of 1 base from V and 1 base from J, the junction contained 15 bases not matched to a gene. In DNA, the CDR3 is TGCAGTGCTAGAGTGAGTATGAAGGGGGCCAGGACCCAAGAGACCCAGTACTTC. Translated, it gives CSARVSMKGARTQETQYF.

The chain recombines TRBV7-9 with TRBJ1-3; maybe TRBD1 (5 bases). Germline CDR1 reads SEHNR; CDR2 reads FQNEAQ (reference sequence). The V end lost 5 bases, the J end lost 10 bases, and 21 bases lay between the germline ends. This CDR3 contains 15 residues. CDR3 sequence: CASSGGEWQVDTIYF. The CDR3, as DNA: TGTGCCAGCAGCGGAGGGGAGTGGCAGGTTGATACCATATATTTT. The whole variable domain, filled in from reference TRBV7-9 and TRBJ1-3, reads DTGVSQNPRHKITKRGQNVTFRCDPISEHNRLYWYRQTLGQGPEFLTYFQNEAQLEKSRLLSDRFSAERPKGSFSTLEIQRTEQGDSAMYLCASSGGEWQVDTIYFGEGSWLTVV.

A note on this clone: A much bigger clone sits one base away, suggesting this may be a read error. The gene calls are TRBV5-1 and TRBJ1-6, with 12 bases fitting TRBD1. V lost 3 bases to trimming and J lost 8 bases; unmatched junction nucleotides: 6. Germline CDR1 and CDR2: SGHRS and YFSETQ. The CDR3 is 16 residues long. CDR3 in DNA: TGCGCCAGCAGCTACGGGGACAGGGGGCAGGATTCACCCCTCCACTTT. It yields the protein CASSYGDRGQDSPLHF.

This chain joins TRBV11-2 and TRBJ2-7, with TRBD1 matching over 10 bases. The CDR3 has 14 amino acids. V trimming: 4 bases; J trimming: 4 bases; junction bases outside the gene matches: 4. Germline V lookup: CDR1 SGHAT, CDR2 FQNNGV. CDR3 bases: TGTGCCAGCAGCTCCGGGACAGGGGATTACGAGCAGTACTTC. Its translation is CASSSGTGDYEQYF.

This clone was picked up a small number of times. This chain uses TRBV10-3 with TRBJ2-1, with 14 bases aligning to TRBD2. Germline V gene data show CDR1 as ENHRY and CDR2 as SYGVKD. After removal of 11 bases from V and 6 bases from J, the junction contained 3 bases not matched to a gene. The CDR3 loop spans 13 amino acids. Written as DNA, the CDR3 is TGTGCCTCGGGACTAGCGGGAGCCAATGAGCAGTTCTTC. Protein product: CASGLAGANEQFF.

This clone was found a few times. The rearrangement links TRBV12-3 or TRBV12-4 to TRBJ1-3; D possibly corresponds to TRBD1 (6 bases). Deletions cut 7 bases from V and 1 base from J, with 17 bases between. CDR3 size: 16 residues. The CDR3, as DNA: TGTGCCAGCAAGGCGGGACAAAGCCTTTCTGGAAACACCATATATTTT. This codes for CASKAGQSLSGNTIYF.

V and J are TRBV20-1 and TRBJ2-1, with D unresolved. V was trimmed by 0 bases and J by 8 bases, leaving 17 bases between them. Per the germline V gene, CDR1 is DFQATT and CDR2 is SNEGSKA (reference sequence). The CDR3 contains 15 residues. CDR3 coding DNA: TGCAGTGCTAGAGATTGGCAAGAAGCCCAACATGAGCAGTTCTTC. Amino acids: CSARDWQEAQHEQFF.